This is a list of T cell receptor beta chains from one sample in a study of blood T cells in healthy people across ages. TCRdb re-called the 5' RACE reads with MiXCR, one entry per CDR3 protein. The data hold about 1,400,000 distinct CDR3 sequences, with 42% observed a single time. The sample comprised blood. The receptors were gathered from a woman aged 18-29 years in good health. Each CDR3 is given with its conserved first and last residue. Only some rows state a clone size, as once, few, many or a class for expanded clones.

J: TRBJ2-3
V: TRBV5-1
size: NA
CDR3: CASSLAQGGTDTQYF

J: TRBJ2-7
V: TRBV5-5
size: NA
CDR3: CASSLVARGLSYEQYF

J: TRBJ1-4
V: TRBV6-1
size: NA
CDR3: CASSSTDSREKLFF

J: TRBJ1-1
V: TRBV6-1
size: once
CDR3: CATLVFSGNTEAFF

J: TRBJ1-1
V: TRBV2
size: NA
CDR3: CASSTQADTEAFF

J: TRBJ2-7
V: TRBV7-2
size: NA
CDR3: CASSSDAGLASYEQYF

J: TRBJ2-7
V: TRBV28
size: NA
CDR3: CASSNLRGLDSYEQYF

J: TRBJ2-3
V: TRBV6-2/TRBV6-3
size: few
CDR3: CASRGTSGGSQYF

J: TRBJ2-5
V: TRBV18
size: few
CDR3: CASSPRTSEETQYF

J: TRBJ1-5
V: TRBV3-1
size: few
CDR3: CASSYSDREGNQPQHF

J: TRBJ2-7
V: TRBV7-2
size: few
CDR3: CASSHSEASYEQYF

J: TRBJ2-3
V: TRBV20-1
size: NA
CDR3: CSAKLAGVRDTRYF

J: TRBJ2-1
V: TRBV7-2
size: NA
CDR3: CASSLPGVNNEQFF

J: TRBJ2-1
V: TRBV5-1
size: few
CDR3: CASSLQGGSPNEQFF

J: TRBJ2-7
V: TRBV7-2
size: few
CDR3: CASSLAASGGHSYEQYF

J: TRBJ2-5
V: TRBV25-1
size: NA
CDR3: CASRAGTGGLETQYF

J: TRBJ2-3
V: TRBV9
size: few
CDR3: CASSTPGQGLDTQYF

J: TRBJ1-1
V: TRBV11-2
size: few
CDR3: CASSLGGLGWNTEAFF

J: TRBJ2-1
V: TRBV7-6
size: NA
CDR3: CASSPGTGLFF

J: TRBJ2-5
V: TRBV12-3/TRBV12-4
size: NA
CDR3: CARSIRLVSLPQETQYF

J: TRBJ2-3
V: TRBV7-2
size: NA
CDR3: CASSASERSTDTQYF

J: TRBJ2-3
V: TRBV4-2
size: NA
CDR3: CASSQDWAGPHPDTQYF

J: TRBJ2-3
V: TRBV28
size: NA
CDR3: CASSYSVWGSVYTDTQYF

J: TRBJ2-5
V: TRBV5-1
size: NA
CDR3: CASSVSGGAETQYF

J: TRBJ2-7
V: TRBV5-1
size: NA
CDR3: CASSLEPVGSYEQYF

J: TRBJ2-3
V: TRBV30
size: NA
CDR3: CAWSASDTQYF

J: TRBJ1-5
V: TRBV27
size: few
CDR3: CARVGISNQPQHF

J: TRBJ2-5
V: TRBV11-1
size: NA
CDR3: CASSLGTSGTETQYF

J: TRBJ2-5
V: TRBV5-1
size: NA
CDR3: CASSLAFLAGAETQYF

J: TRBJ2-3
V: TRBV24-1
size: NA
CDR3: CATSDWGQSPDTQYF

J: TRBJ2-4
V: TRBV10-2
size: few
CDR3: CASSEGALAKNIQYF

J: TRBJ1-6
V: TRBV7-2
size: NA
CDR3: CASSLFRGSSPLHF

J: TRBJ2-3
V: TRBV2
size: few
CDR3: CASRTGGPFTDTQYF

J: TRBJ2-1
V: TRBV5-6
size: NA
CDR3: CASLYAGPASNEQFF

J: TRBJ2-3
V: TRBV12-3/TRBV12-4
size: NA
CDR3: CASRRARPNLDTQYF